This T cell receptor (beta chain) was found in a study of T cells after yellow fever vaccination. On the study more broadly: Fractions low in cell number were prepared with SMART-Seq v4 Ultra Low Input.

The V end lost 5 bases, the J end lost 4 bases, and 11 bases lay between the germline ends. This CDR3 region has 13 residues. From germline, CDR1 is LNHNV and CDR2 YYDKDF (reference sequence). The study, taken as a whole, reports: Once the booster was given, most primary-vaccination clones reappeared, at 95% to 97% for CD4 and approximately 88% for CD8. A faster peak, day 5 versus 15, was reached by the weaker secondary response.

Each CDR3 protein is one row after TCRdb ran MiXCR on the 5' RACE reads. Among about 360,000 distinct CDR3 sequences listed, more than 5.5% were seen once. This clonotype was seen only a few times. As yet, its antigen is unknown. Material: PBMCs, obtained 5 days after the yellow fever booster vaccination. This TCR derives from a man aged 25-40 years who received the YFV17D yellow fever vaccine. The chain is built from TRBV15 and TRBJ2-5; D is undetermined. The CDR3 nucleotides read TGTGCCACCAGCGGTCAGGTTGCAGAGACCCAGTACTTC. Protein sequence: CATSGQVAETQYF.